This T cell receptor (beta chain) was retrieved from a study of T cell repertoires in cytomegalovirus infection. Study at large: Researchers turned to recently identified HLA-C-restricted CMV epitopes as well as well-studied HLA-B-restricted ones. Public TCR beta signature analysis indicated the presence of both CMV infection and matching HLA type.

This CDR3 is 14 amino acids long. The V end was cut by 7 bases, the J end by 4 bases, with 14 bases between. TCRdb re-called the reads through MiXCR, storing one row per CDR3 protein. The data hold 75,000 to 100,000 distinct CDR3 sequences, with 29% observed a single time. A remark on this clonotype: The antigen remains unidentified.

Whole-study results and caveats: CMV-specific TCR beta clonotypes restricted by HLA-C were the ones dominating the ex vivo response. Frequencies of public TCR beta families were cumulated, and this identified carriers of CMV plus the relevant HLA.

This TCR came from a human donor in good health (CMV status not recorded). Some clones in this sample may be carry-over from other donors' samples. The rearrangement joins TRBV12-3 or TRBV12-4 to TRBJ2-1, with no clear D. The specimen was CD8+ T cells from cultured PBMCs, collected from culture after CMV antigen stimulation. The chain's CDR3 is CASTILTDYNEQFF. CDR3 nucleotide sequence: TGTGCCAGCACCATATTGACCGATTACAATGAGCAGTTCTTC.